This T cell receptor (beta chain) was recorded in a study of blood T cell repertoires in COVID-19. The wider study: Samples taken during acute and convalescent COVID-19 were collected in the United States, Italy and Spain. Sources were T cells, B-cell-depleted T cells, or PBMCs; the material itself was cDNA or gDNA.

Germline trimming cut 5 bases from V and 9 bases from J; bases unmatched to any gene: 10. CDR3 length equals 16 residues. CDR1 and CDR2 from the germline V gene are MNHNY and SVGAGI (reference sequence). Study processing details: Scientists estimated how many nucleated cells there were by amplifying reference gene primers. Profiling relied on immunoSEQ multiplex PCR, and the TCRdb table lists in-frame clones only, not all of them. Clone size and the V and J calls come from that table; the DNA yielded D and trimming. The table includes about 160,000 clones, approximately 81% detected once. The specimen sequenced was peripheral blood. The TCR was taken from a man aged 35 to 55 with acute or convalescent COVID-19. The V gene is TRBV6-6, the J gene TRBJ1-6, with 10 bases identical to TRBD1. In DNA form, the CDR3 reads TGTGCCAGCAGTAGCTCCCAAGGACAGGGGGTTTCACCCCTCCACTTT. This sequence encodes CASSSSQGQGVSPLHF.